The source of this TCR beta chain is a study of patients and donors after allogeneic stem cell transplantation. In this sample, this clonotype turned up many times. Germline loops: CDR1 MNHNS, CDR2 SASEGT. This CDR3 is 13 amino acids long. The V segment lost 6 bases and the J segment 10 bases; nucleotides outside the gene matches: 9. In TCRdb, the RT-PCR reads were re-called with MiXCR into one record per CDR3 protein. The table lists 50,000 to 60,000 distinct CDR3 sequences, 13% of them singletons. Sequenced sample: blood, either unsorted or a sorted T cell fraction (not recorded which). This TCR came from a human donor who was either an allogeneic HSCT recipient or a stem cell or donor lymphocyte infusion donor (not recorded which). It is not recorded whose cells these are; they may come from a transplant donor. The chain combines TRBV6-1 with TRBJ1-1; 9 bases align to TRBD1. CDR3 coding DNA: TGTGCCAGCAGCTCGGACAGGGGATTGGGAGCTTTCTTT. This gives the protein CASSSDRGLGAFF.